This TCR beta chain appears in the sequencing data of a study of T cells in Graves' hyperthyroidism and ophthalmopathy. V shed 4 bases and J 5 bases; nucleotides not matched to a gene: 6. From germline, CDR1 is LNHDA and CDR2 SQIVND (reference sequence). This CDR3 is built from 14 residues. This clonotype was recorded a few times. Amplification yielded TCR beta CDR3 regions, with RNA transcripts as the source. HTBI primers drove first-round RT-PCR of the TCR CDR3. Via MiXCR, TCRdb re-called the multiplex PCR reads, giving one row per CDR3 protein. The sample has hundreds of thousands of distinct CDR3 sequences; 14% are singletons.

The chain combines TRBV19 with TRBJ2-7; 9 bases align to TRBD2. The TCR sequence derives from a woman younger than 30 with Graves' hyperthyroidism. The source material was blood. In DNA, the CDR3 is TGTGCCAGTAGTAGCGGGAGGGCCCTCCACGAGCAGTACTTC. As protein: CASSSGRALHEQYF. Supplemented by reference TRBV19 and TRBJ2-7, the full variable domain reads DGGITQSPKYLFRKEGQNVTLSCEQNLNHDAMYWYRQDPGQGLRLIYYSQIVNDFQKGDIAEGYSVSREKKESFPLTVTSAQKNPTAFYLCASSSGRALHEQYFGPGTRLTVT.